This TCR beta chain was observed in a study of T cell changes during pregnancy in multiple sclerosis. The assay was immunoSEQ multiplex PCR, and TCRdb's table has in-frame clones only and misses some. Of some 29,000 clones listed, about 89% are singletons. Unmatched junction bases numbered 4, after V lost 4 bases and J lost 4 bases. This CDR3 has 14 residues. CDR1 MDHEN and CDR2 SYDVKM come from the germline V gene. This TCR was recovered from a female donor with multiple sclerosis, enrolled in a pregnancy study. V and J are TRBV28 and TRBJ1-2; 9 bases align to TRBD1. The sequences come from CD8+ T cells from peripheral blood mononuclear cells, collected in the third trimester of pregnancy. The CDR3 sequence is CASSWEGQGYGYTF. The CDR3 bases are TGTGCCAGCAGTTGGGAGGGACAGGGCTATGGCTACACCTTC.